Sequencing of this T cell receptor beta chain was carried out in a study of T cell responses to AZD1222 COVID-19 vaccine (dated by TCRdb to the early 2020s). General notes on the study: AZD1222 recipients given second doses at about 4 weeks or at about 12 weeks were pooled, since spike-specific TCR depth and breadth were not found to differ between the two schedules. A total of just over 230 trial participants underwent TCR sequencing, of whom some 200 had received two doses of AZD1222 and 26 had received two doses of the MenACWY control vaccine. Trial participants were enrolled into age subgroups of 18-55, 56-69 and 70-plus years, which contained 148, 28 and 57 TCR-sequenced participants, respectively.

A remark on this clone: Its antigen remains unidentified. The input lacks base qualities; no much larger clone sits a single base away.

The meaning of the sample's time point label: baseline before first vaccination. The vaccinee samples were drawn from two UK trials, COV001 and COV002, one of which was a single-blind randomized controlled phase 2/3 trial testing AZD1222 (ChAdOx1 nCoV-19) in healthy adults. For TCRbeta chain sequencing, PBMC samples were collected from trial participants at day 0 and at day 28 after the second dose. The CDR3 regions of human TCRbeta chains were analyzed by immunosequencing. The original methods were these. TCRs in the repertoires were matched against a reference library of SARS-CoV-2-specific TCRs that had been generated with the MIRA antigen-specificity platform. Breadth was defined as the fraction of unique TCRs that were SARS-CoV-2-associated. Depth was defined as the fraction of total T cells that were SARS-CoV-2-associated. Using the MIRA data, each spike-specific TCR was mapped to the spike region that the TCR reacts to and placed in a CD4 or CD8 class. Log10-transformed breadth and depth values were compared by one-way ANOVA with Sidak's multiple comparisons tests. Imported from immuneACCESS, the table was reduced by TCRdb to in-frame sequences with V and J called. These copies leave out some clones; in studies compared against another copy, an unresolved V gene accounts for under half, and the cause of the remainder is not known. V and J calls and clone size are those listed in that table; D and trimming were worked out from the DNA. A total of around 69,000 clones appear in this sample, about 83% of them only once. Jointly, the top ten make up around 7.3% of the sample.

Overall study outcomes, separate from this receptor: CD4 TCRs associated with the vaccine covered the entire spike protein, and the dominant responses were in regions 160-218 and 743-854. After two AZD1222 doses, spike-specific TCR breadth and depth were significantly higher than at day 0 and than in MenACWY recipients. No day 14 peak-response samples were available, so repertoires were characterized only after the peak T cell response. Conclusions about previously exposed vaccinees are limited, since just five to seven AZD1222 recipients were seropositive for SARS-CoV-2 at baseline. Reportedly, almost half of the unique spike-specific TCRs recognized epitopes lying outside the regions that are mutated in the B.1.351 and B.1.1.7 variants. The 56-69-year group was small, and its depth increase did not reach significance, likely because of low power. Participants were mostly white British, with more females than males. The authors suggested clonal diversity may have been underestimated.

In the germline V gene, CDR1 corresponds to SQVTM and CDR2 to ANQGSEA. Here V drops 5 bases and J drops 2 bases, and the junction holds 3 bases not matched to any gene. The CDR3 numbers 13 residues from cysteine through phenylalanine. Of all the DNA, just the CDR3 is kept, 39 bases in frame from base 1. This TCR derives from an adult in good health. In this chain, TRBV29-1 is recombined with TRBJ2-7, with TRBD1 identical over 10 junction bases. Sequences were derived from peripheral blood, sampled on day 0 of AZD1222 vaccination. The CDR3 protein: CSVRTGGTYEQYF. The DNA sequence follows: TGCAGCGTTCGGACAGGGGGTACCTACGAGCAGTACTTC.